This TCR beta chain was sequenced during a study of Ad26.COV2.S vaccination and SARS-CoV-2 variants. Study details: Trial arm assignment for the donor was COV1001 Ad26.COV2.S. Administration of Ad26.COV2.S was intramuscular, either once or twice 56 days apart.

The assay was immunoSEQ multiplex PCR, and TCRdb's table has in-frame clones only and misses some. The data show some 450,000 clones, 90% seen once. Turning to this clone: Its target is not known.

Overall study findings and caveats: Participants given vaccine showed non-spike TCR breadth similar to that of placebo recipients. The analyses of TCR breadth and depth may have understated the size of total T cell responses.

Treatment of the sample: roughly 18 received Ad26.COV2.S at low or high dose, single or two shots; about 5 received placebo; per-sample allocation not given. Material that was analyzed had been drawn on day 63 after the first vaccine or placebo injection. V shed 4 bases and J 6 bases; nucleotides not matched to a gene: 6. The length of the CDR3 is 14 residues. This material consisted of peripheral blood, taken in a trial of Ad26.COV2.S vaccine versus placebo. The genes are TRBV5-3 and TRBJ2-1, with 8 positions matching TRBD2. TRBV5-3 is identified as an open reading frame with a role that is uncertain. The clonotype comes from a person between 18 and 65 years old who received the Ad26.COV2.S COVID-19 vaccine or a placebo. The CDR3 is CARSKGLVCNEQFF. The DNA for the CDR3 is TGTGCCAGAAGCAAGGGACTAGTCTGCAATGAGCAGTTCTTC.